This T cell receptor beta chain comes out of a study of lymphopenia after photon versus proton radiotherapy. CDR3 length: 12 residues. Germline V gene data show CDR1 as MDHEN and CDR2 as SYDVKM. Profiling relied on immunoSEQ multiplex PCR, and the TCRdb table lists in-frame clones only, not all of them. The table includes approximately 5,000 clones, over 60% detected once. J is TRBJ2-5 and V is TRBV28, with unresolved D. The J call may be incorrect, as the DNA end agrees better with TRBJ2-7. The TCR was taken from a man older than 75 with esophageal cancer. The input for sequencing was peripheral blood, taken from a patient treated with proton-based radiotherapy. The CDR3 region is CASSPGSYEQYF. As DNA, the CDR3 is TGTGCCAGCAGCCCCGGCTCCTACGAGCAGTACTTC.